This TCR beta chain was captured by sequencing in a study of OX40 agonist ivuxolimab in advanced cancers. Study information: Ivuxolimab is an agonistic anti-OX40 (CD134) antibody, and patients were treated with it. Age averaged around 60 years (range about 23 to 80), and roughly 80% were male.

Profiled with immunoSEQ multiplex PCR; TCRdb holds only in-frame clones, not every one. Of about 44,000 clones listed, roughly 80% are singletons. This CDR3 region has 16 residues. From germline, CDR1 is SNHLY and CDR2 FYNNEI. J was trimmed by 11 bases and V by 4 bases; bases with no gene match: 16. Study results and limitations: Fewer expanded clones were found on average in CD4+ than in CD8+ T cells. Antigen specificity was not determined for the expanded peripheral T cells.

Concerning this clone: The antigen is not known.

The receptor was derived from an adult with an advanced solid tumor such as melanoma, head and neck, liver or kidney cancer. Sample: CD4+ or CD8+ T cells sorted from blood, taken in a trial of the OX40 agonist ivuxolimab. The J gene is TRBJ2-1, the V gene TRBV2, with 8 bases that match TRBD2. The CDR3, as DNA: TGTGCCAGCAGTGGAGATAGCGGGACCCCCTCGGGTAAGCAGTTCTTC. Encoded protein: CASSGDSGTPSGKQFF.